In this sample, the clone carrying this T cell receptor beta chain turned up many times. Germline CDR1 MNHEY, CDR2 SVGEGT. V lost 2 bases to trimming and J lost 0 bases; unmatched junction nucleotides: 3. The CDR3 length is 16 residues. This entry belongs to a study of molecular identifiers for immune sequencing clone quantification. TCRdb processed the PCR reads anew with MiXCR; each CDR3 protein has one entry. This table has approximately 37,000 distinct CDR3 sequences, about 19% appearing once. The sample taken for sequencing was naive CD8+ T cells from blood, with Jurkat cell RNA spiked in. Subset specified: FACS-sorted CD8+CD4-CCR7+CD45RA+ naive T cells. The chain uses TRBV6-2 or TRBV6-3 and TRBJ2-3, with TRBD1 matching 9 bases. The TCR originated in a human donor in good health. Some libraries in this study had Jurkat cell RNA spiked in. CDR3 loop: CASSYPGQGSTDTQYF. CDR3 nucleotides: TGTGCCAGCAGTTACCCGGGACAGGGTAGCACAGATACGCAGTATTTT.